A selection of T cell receptor beta chains follows, all from one sample in a study of immune evolution from preneoplasia to lung adenocarcinoma. Data came from immunoSEQ multiplex PCR; TCRdb stores just in-frame clones and leaves some out. This sample yields about 16,000 clones, of which approximately 86% are seen a single time; just over 2.5% belongs to the top ten. Specimen: FFPE invasive lung adenocarcinoma tissue. The receptor set was obtained from a person aged 65 to 85 with invasive lung adenocarcinoma. Both conserved end residues are part of each CDR3. Each record gives: D gene, clone size, J gene, V gene, CDR3 protein, CDR3 DNA. A D gene is named only where the DNA matches it firmly. Only some rows state a clone size, as once, few, many or a class for expanded clones.

d_gene: .; abundance: .; j_gene: TRBJ1-2; v_gene: TRBV19; CDR3aa: CASSSGSGSNYGYTF; CDR3nt: TGTGCCAGTAGTAGCGGCTCTGGTTCTAACTATGGCTACACCTTC
d_gene: .; abundance: .; j_gene: TRBJ2-3; v_gene: TRBV5-1; CDR3aa: CASSFGGSTDTQYF; CDR3nt: TGCGCCAGCAGCTTTGGCGGCAGCACAGATACGCAGTATTTT
d_gene: .; abundance: .; j_gene: TRBJ2-5; v_gene: TRBV11-2; CDR3aa: CASSSLRGDGETQYF; CDR3nt: TGTGCCAGCAGCTCCCTACGGGGTGATGGAGAGACCCAGTACTTC
d_gene: .; abundance: few; j_gene: TRBJ2-2; v_gene: TRBV25-1; CDR3aa: CASSLSVNTGELFF; CDR3nt: TGTGCCAGCAGTTTGTCAGTTAACACCGGGGAGCTGTTTTTT
d_gene: TRBD1; abundance: once; j_gene: TRBJ2-7; v_gene: TRBV6-1; CDR3aa: CASSEGTEGWYEQYF; CDR3nt: TGTGCCAGCAGTGAGGGGACAGAAGGGTGGTACGAGCAGTACTTC
d_gene: TRBD2; abundance: .; j_gene: TRBJ2-2; v_gene: TRBV28; CDR3aa: CASGLSGGVTGELFF; CDR3nt: TGTGCCAGCGGCCTCAGCGGGGGGGTCACCGGGGAGCTGTTTTTT
d_gene: .; abundance: .; j_gene: TRBJ2-1; v_gene: TRBV7-8; CDR3aa: CASSLTELGVRNEQFF; CDR3nt: TGTGCCAGCAGCTTAACGGAACTCGGGGTCAGGAATGAGCAGTTCTTC
d_gene: .; abundance: .; j_gene: TRBJ1-1; v_gene: TRBV7-8; CDR3aa: CASSLGRVRPRAFF; CDR3nt: TGTGCCAGCAGCTTAGGACGAGTTCGGCCTCGAGCTTTCTTT
d_gene: .; abundance: .; j_gene: TRBJ1-1; v_gene: TRBV5-4; CDR3aa: CASSLDGTYTEAFF; CDR3nt: TGTGCCAGCAGCTTGGATGGGACATACACTGAAGCTTTCTTT
d_gene: .; abundance: .; j_gene: TRBJ2-3; v_gene: TRBV30; CDR3aa: CAWSSGNTQYF; CDR3nt: TGTGCCTGGAGTAGCGGAAATACGCAGTATTTT
d_gene: TRBD1; abundance: .; j_gene: TRBJ2-7; v_gene: TRBV6-5; CDR3aa: CASSRDRGTSYEQYF; CDR3nt: TGTGCCAGCAGTAGGGACAGGGGCACCTCCTACGAGCAGTACTTC
d_gene: .; abundance: .; j_gene: TRBJ1-1; v_gene: TRBV6-4; CDR3aa: CASSSQMNTEAFF; CDR3nt: TGTGCCAGCAGCTCACAGATGAACACTGAAGCTTTCTTT
d_gene: TRBD1; abundance: .; j_gene: TRBJ1-2; v_gene: TRBV2; CDR3aa: CASSDVGGTANYGYTF; CDR3nt: TGTGCCAGCAGTGACGTGGGCGGGACAGCTAACTATGGCTACACCTTC
d_gene: .; abundance: few; j_gene: TRBJ2-1; v_gene: TRBV12-5; CDR3aa: CASGEGAEGSEQFF; CDR3nt: TGTGCTAGTGGAGAAGGGGCCGAGGGGTCTGAGCAGTTCTTC
d_gene: .; abundance: .; j_gene: TRBJ2-1; v_gene: TRBV18; CDR3aa: CASSPRESSEQFF; CDR3nt: TGTGCCAGCTCACCACGGGAGTCGAGTGAGCAGTTCTTC
d_gene: .; abundance: .; j_gene: TRBJ1-5; v_gene: TRBV28; CDR3aa: CASSFGVRGNQPQHF; CDR3nt: TGTGCCAGCAGTTTCGGCGTGAGGGGCAATCAGCCCCAGCATTTT
d_gene: .; abundance: .; j_gene: TRBJ1-4; v_gene: TRBV6-5; CDR3aa: CASSYSQGKEKLFF; CDR3nt: TGTGCCAGCAGTTACAGCCAGGGGAAAGAAAAACTGTTTTTT
d_gene: .; abundance: .; j_gene: TRBJ1-4; v_gene: TRBV7-8; CDR3aa: CASSFINEKLFF; CDR3nt: TGTGCCAGCAGCTTTATTAATGAAAAACTGTTTTTT
d_gene: .; abundance: .; j_gene: TRBJ1-4; v_gene: TRBV4-2; CDR3aa: CASSPNRGATNEKLFF; CDR3nt: TGTGCCAGCAGTCCAAACAGAGGGGCCACTAATGAAAAACTGTTTTTT
d_gene: TRBD2; abundance: .; j_gene: TRBJ2-7; v_gene: TRBV12-5; CDR3aa: CASGWASGISYEQYF; CDR3nt: TGTGCTAGTGGTTGGGCTAGCGGCATCTCCTACGAGCAGTACTTC
d_gene: TRBD1; abundance: .; j_gene: TRBJ2-4; v_gene: TRBV10-2; CDR3aa: CATWDRNIQYF; CDR3nt: TGCGCCACATGGGACAGAAACATTCAGTACTTC
d_gene: .; abundance: .; j_gene: TRBJ1-1; v_gene: TRBV11-2; CDR3aa: CASSSQGFGTEAFF; CDR3nt: TGTGCCAGCAGCTCCCAAGGTTTTGGCACTGAAGCTTTCTTT
d_gene: .; abundance: .; j_gene: TRBJ2-3; v_gene: TRBV10-1; CDR3aa: CASQRDASTDTQYF; CDR3nt: TGCGCCAGCCAAAGGGATGCTAGCACAGATACGCAGTATTTT
d_gene: TRBD2; abundance: .; j_gene: TRBJ2-2; v_gene: TRBV5-1; CDR3aa: CASSLAGGGLLSTGELFF; CDR3nt: TGCGCCAGCAGCTTGGCCGGGGGGGGCCTGTTGTCGACCGGGGAGCTGTTTTTT
d_gene: .; abundance: .; j_gene: TRBJ2-5; v_gene: TRBV9; CDR3aa: CASSVGTLGETQYF; CDR3nt: TGTGCCAGCAGCGTAGGGACTTTAGGGGAGACCCAGTACTTC
d_gene: .; abundance: .; j_gene: TRBJ2-2; v_gene: TRBV6-5; CDR3aa: CASSYSTSVGELFF; CDR3nt: TGTGCCAGCAGTTATTCTACAAGCGTCGGGGAGCTGTTTTTT